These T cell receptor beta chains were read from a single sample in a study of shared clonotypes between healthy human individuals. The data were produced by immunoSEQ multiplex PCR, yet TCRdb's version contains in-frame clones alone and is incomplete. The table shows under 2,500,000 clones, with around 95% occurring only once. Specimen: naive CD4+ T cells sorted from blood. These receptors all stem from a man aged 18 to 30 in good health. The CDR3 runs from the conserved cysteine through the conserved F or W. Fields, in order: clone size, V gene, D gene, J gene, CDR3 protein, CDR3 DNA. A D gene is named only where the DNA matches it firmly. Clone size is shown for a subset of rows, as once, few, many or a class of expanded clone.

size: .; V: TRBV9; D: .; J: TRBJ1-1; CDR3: CASSLHRRGGITEAFF; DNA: TGTGCCAGCAGCCTCCACCGCCGAGGCGGCATCACTGAAGCTTTCTTT
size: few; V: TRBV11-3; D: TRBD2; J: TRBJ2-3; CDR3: CASSRGGITDTQYF; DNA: TGTGCCAGCAGCCGGGGGGGGATCACAGATACGCAGTATTTT
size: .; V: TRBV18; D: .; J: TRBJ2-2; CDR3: CASSPGPGELFF; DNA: TGTGCCAGCTCACCGGGGCCCGGGGAGCTGTTTTTT
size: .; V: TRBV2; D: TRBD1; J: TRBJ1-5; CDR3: CASIRDRSNQPQHF; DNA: TGTGCCAGCATCCGGGACAGGAGCAATCAGCCCCAGCATTTT
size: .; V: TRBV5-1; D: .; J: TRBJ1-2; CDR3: CASSLEGKGVGAYGYTF; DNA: TGCGCCAGCAGCTTGGAGGGAAAAGGAGTCGGAGCCTATGGCTACACCTTC
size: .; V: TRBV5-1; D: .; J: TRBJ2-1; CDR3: CASSSRQETYNEQFF; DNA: TGCGCCAGCAGCTCCCGACAGGAAACCTACAATGAGCAGTTCTTC
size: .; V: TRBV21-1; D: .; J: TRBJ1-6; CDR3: CASSKAHHPISGPGRYNSPLHF; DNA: TGTGCCAGCAGCAAAGCCCATCATCCTATATCAGGCCCCGGGCGGTATAATTCACCCCTCCACTTT
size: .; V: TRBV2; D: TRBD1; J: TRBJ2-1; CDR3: CASSPGQGAGDEQFF; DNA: TGTGCCAGCAGCCCCGGACAGGGGGCAGGGGATGAGCAGTTCTTC
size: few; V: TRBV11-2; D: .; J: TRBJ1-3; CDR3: CASSSQRNTIYF; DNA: TGTGCCAGCAGCTCTCAAAGAAACACCATATATTTT
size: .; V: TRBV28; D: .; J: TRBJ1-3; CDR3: CASSSPSTVGNTIYF; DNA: TGTGCCAGCAGTTCTCCTTCGACTGTGGGAAACACCATATATTTT
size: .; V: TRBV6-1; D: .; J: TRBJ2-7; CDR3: CASSGGGIGDEQYF; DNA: TGTGCCAGCAGTGGCGGCGGCATAGGGGACGAGCAGTACTTC
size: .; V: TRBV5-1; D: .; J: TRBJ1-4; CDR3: CASSRGDSKRNEKLFF; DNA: TGCGCCAGCAGCCGAGGCGACAGTAAGAGGAATGAAAAACTGTTTTTT
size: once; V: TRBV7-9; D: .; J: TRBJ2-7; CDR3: CASSLTGAGHFSYEQYF; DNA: TGTGCCAGCAGCTTAACCGGGGCAGGACATTTTTCCTACGAGCAGTACTTC
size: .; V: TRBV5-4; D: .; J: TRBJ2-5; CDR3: CASSLALGGAETQYF; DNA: TGTGCCAGCAGCTTGGCCTTAGGGGGGGCCGAGACCCAGTACTTC
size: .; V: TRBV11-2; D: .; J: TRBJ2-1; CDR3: CASSLDDLDYLNEQFF; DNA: TGTGCCAGCAGCTTAGATGATCTAGATTATCTCAATGAGCAGTTCTTC
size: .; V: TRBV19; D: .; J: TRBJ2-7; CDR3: CASSPGRGLYEQYF; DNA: TGTGCCAGTAGTCCCGGTCGGGGACTCTACGAGCAGTACTTC
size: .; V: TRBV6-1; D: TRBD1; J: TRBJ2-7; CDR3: CASSGGTGFLEQYF; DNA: TGTGCCAGCAGTGGGGGGACAGGGTTCCTAGAGCAGTACTTC
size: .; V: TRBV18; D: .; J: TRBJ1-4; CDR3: CASSPYSQYNEKLFF; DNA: TGTGCCAGCTCACCATACAGTCAATATAATGAAAAACTGTTTTTT
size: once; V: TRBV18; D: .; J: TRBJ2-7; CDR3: CASSPPSGSYEQYF; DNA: TGTGCCAGCTCACCCCCTTCGGGGAGCTACGAGCAGTACTTC
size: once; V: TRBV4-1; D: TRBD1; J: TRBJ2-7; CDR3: CASSLDRGTYEQYF; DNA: TGCGCCAGCAGCCTGGACAGGGGAACCTACGAGCAGTACTTC
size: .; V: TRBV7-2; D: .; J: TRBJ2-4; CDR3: CASSLEGQGNNIQYF; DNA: TGTGCCAGCAGCTTAGAGGGGCAGGGTAACAACATTCAGTACTTC
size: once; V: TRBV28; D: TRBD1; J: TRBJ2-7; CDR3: CASSLGTEIYEQYF; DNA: TGTGCCAGCAGTTTAGGGACAGAGATTTACGAGCAGTACTTC